The next 18 T cell receptor beta chains were all read from a single sample in a study of beta chain features in type 1 diabetes. Findings of the study overall: Moderate but significant shortening of TCRB CDR3s was recorded in all four CD4+ subsets from Type 1 diabetes patients.

Their cognate antigens are unknown. TCRB transcripts that were expressed got sequenced, as all of the isolated RNA had been reverse transcribed. Assay used: immunoSEQ multiplex PCR; TCRdb lists only in-frame clones, some missing. The repertoire consists of 600,000 to 700,000 clones, with roughly 13% occurring once and the leading ten covering approximately 0.022%. The sequenced material came from naive CD4+ T cells from blood. All receptors come from a man younger than 35 with type 1 diabetes.

This clone was picked up a small number of times. This chain joins TRBV27 and TRBJ2-1; TRBD1 is a possible D gene (6 bases). CDR1 and CDR2 from the germline V gene are MNHEY and SMNVEV (reference sequence). V was pared by 6 bases and J by 6 bases, with 12 bases between. There are 13 residues in the CDR3. Written as DNA, the CDR3 is TGTGCCAGCAGACTCGGGACAAGCAATGAGCAGTTCTTC. As protein: CASRLGTSNEQFF.

This rearrangement joins TRBV6-6 to TRBJ2-7, with TRBD1 identical over 7 bases. CDR1 MNHNY and CDR2 SVGAGI come from the germline V gene (reference sequence). With 5 bases clipped from V and 2 bases from J, the junction kept 3 bases outside the gene matches. CDR3 length: 13 residues. The CDR3 loop reads CASSKGTAYEQYF. Written as DNA, the CDR3 is TGTGCCAGCAGTAAAGGGACAGCCTACGAGCAGTACTTC.

The chain carries TRBV5-4 and TRBJ1-6, with D perhaps matching TRBD1 (6 bases). The germline V and J ends were trimmed by 5 bases and 7 bases, with 16 bases remaining between them. Per the germline V gene, CDR1 is SGHNT and CDR2 is YYREEE (reference sequence). The CDR3 runs to 15 residues. CDR3 sequence: CASSSEGGGNSPLHF. Here the CDR3 DNA reads TGTGCCAGCAGTTCCGAGGGAGGGGGAAATTCACCCCTCCACTTT.

This clone was detected only a few times. V gene TRBV5-6 combines with J gene TRBJ2-3, with 8 bases that match TRBD2. CDR3 length: 14 residues. Per the germline V gene, CDR1 is SGHDT and CDR2 is YYEEEE. The V gene end was trimmed by 10 bases and the J gene end by 4 bases; junction bases not matched to a gene: 11. CDR3 amino acids: CAGQLRGASDTQYF. CDR3 coding DNA: TGTGCCGGCCAACTGCGGGGGGCATCAGATACGCAGTATTTT.

The sample holds a few counts of this clone. The chain is built from TRBV19 and TRBJ1-5; the D gene is possibly TRBD1 (5 bases). This CDR3 region has 12 residues. Trimming left V 8 bases short and J 6 bases short, with 11 bases between. Germline V gene data show CDR1 as LNHDA and CDR2 as SQIVND (reference sequence). CDR3 bases: TGTGCCAGTGAAGCCGGGGGTCAGCCCCAGCATTTT. It translates to CASEAGGQPQHF. The full variable domain, in which reference TRBV19 and TRBJ1-5 provide the parts outside the CDR3, is DGGITQSPKYLFRKEGQNVTLSCEQNLNHDAMYWYRQDPGQGLRLIYYSQIVNDFQKGDIAEGYSVSREKKESFPLTVTSAQKNPTAFYLCASEAGGQPQHFGDGTRLSIL.

This clone was counted between two and nine times. The chain carries TRBV5-1 and TRBJ2-3, with 7 bases matching TRBD1. The length of the CDR3 is 16 residues. Trimming took 3 bases from V and 4 from J; bases not matched to a gene: 11. The germline gives CDR1 SGHRS, CDR2 YFSETQ. DNA of the CDR3: TGCGCCAGCAGCTCCCTAGGGGGCGAAACAGCAGATACGCAGTATTTT. Translating gives CASSSLGGETADTQYF.

About this clone: Different DNA sequences within this sample yield the same CDR3. DNA of the CDR3: TGTGCCAGCAGCTTGGGGGGACGCGGCAATCAGCCCCAGCATTTT. As protein: CASSLGGRGNQPQHF. The rearrangement uses TRBV5-4 and TRBJ1-5; tentative D call: TRBD1 (5 bases). Germline CDR1 and CDR2: SGHNT and YYREEE (reference sequence). The V and J ends lost 0 bases and 2 bases respectively, with 9 bases between them. The CDR3 length is 15 residues.

This clone appeared a few times. The chain links TRBV7-2 to TRBJ2-1; possibly TRBD1 for D (6 bases). In germline, CDR1 is SGHTA, CDR2 FQGNSA. The length of the CDR3 is 15 residues. The V end lost 7 bases, the J end lost 4 bases, and 17 bases lay between the germline ends. The CDR3 here is CASTSGGQLYNEQFF. The CDR3 DNA reads TGTGCCAGCACCTCCGGAGGACAGCTTTACAATGAGCAGTTCTTC.

This clone was detected only a few times. This rearrangement joins TRBV6-5 to TRBJ1-5; TRBD1 agrees at 7 bases. From germline, CDR1 is MNHEY and CDR2 SVGAGI. Unmatched junction bases numbered 1, after V lost 7 bases and J lost 1 base. This CDR3 is 13 amino acids long. CDR3 amino acids: CASIQGSNQPQHF. CDR3 DNA: TGTGCCAGCATACAGGGGAGCAATCAGCCCCAGCATTTT.

This clone occurred a few times. Other DNA sequences within the sample encode an identical CDR3. The V gene is TRBV6-6, the J gene TRBJ2-3; 8 bases line up with TRBD1. The J segment lost 4 bases and the V segment lost 5 bases, leaving 2 bases of the junction unmatched. The length of the CDR3 is 13 residues. Germline CDR1 and CDR2: MNHNY and SVGAGI (reference sequence). Here the CDR3 DNA reads TGTGCCAGCAGTGACAGGGGCGCAGATACGCAGTATTTT. Its translation is CASSDRGADTQYF.

The chain combines TRBV21-1 with TRBJ2-5; the D segment call TRBD1 is taken from the table without a DNA check. TRBV21-1 is an annotated pseudogene. The CDR3 has 16 residues. This CDR3 is CASSLGQGNLQETQYF. The CDR3 DNA reads TGTGCCAGCAGCCTCGGACAGGGGAACCTCCAAGAGACCCAGTACTTC.

The rearrangement links TRBV7-2 to TRBJ1-1; no clear D. Per germline, CDR1 SGHTA and CDR2 FQGNSA. V was clipped by 3 bases and J by 0 bases, with 5 bases between them. The CDR3 totals 13 residues. The CDR3 sequence is CASSFTMNTEAFF. CDR3 bases: TGTGCCAGCAGCTTCACAATGAACACTGAAGCTTTCTTT.

This clone was recorded a few times. The V gene is TRBV6-1, the J gene TRBJ1-2; D is possibly TRBD1 (5 bases). The CDR3 contains 14 residues. Germline CDR1 is MNHNS and CDR2 is SASEGT. Deletions cut 5 bases from V and 8 bases from J, with 18 bases between. This chain's CDR3 is CASSITGPDRGYTF. The CDR3 DNA reads TGTGCCAGCAGTATTACAGGTCCCGATCGGGGCTACACCTTC.

The chain has TRBV6-1 and TRBJ1-1; 8 nucleotides match TRBD1. Germline trimming cut 7 bases from V and 1 base from J; bases unmatched to any gene: 2. The CDR3 extends over 13 amino acids. Germline V gene sequence: CDR1 MNHNS, CDR2 SASEGT. The CDR3 region is CASITGGNTEAFF. DNA of the CDR3: TGTGCCAGCATAACAGGGGGGAACACTGAAGCTTTCTTT.

V gene TRBV7-9 combines with J gene TRBJ2-3; 8 bases fit TRBD2. Germline V lookup: CDR1 SEHNR, CDR2 FQNEAQ (reference sequence). Unmatched junction bases numbered 3, after V lost 7 bases and J lost 0 bases. The CDR3 extends over 14 amino acids. CDR3 in DNA: TGTGCCAGCACCAAGCGGGGGAGCACAGATACGCAGTATTTT. This sequence encodes CASTKRGSTDTQYF.

In DNA form, the CDR3 reads TGCAGCGTTTTCAGGGGTGAAAAACTGTTTTTT. Translation: CSVFRGEKLFF. The chain couples TRBV29-1 to TRBJ1-4, with D perhaps TRBD1 (6 bases). V gave up 5 bases and J gave up 7 bases, with 8 bases separating them. There are 11 residues in the CDR3. CDR1 and CDR2 from the germline V gene are SQVTM and ANQGSEA.

The table lists this clone with a few counts. This sample also contains other DNA sequences that code for the same CDR3. V gene TRBV30 combines with J gene TRBJ2-5; no definite D call. Germline-derived CDR1 and CDR2 are GTSNPN and SVGIG (reference sequence). V lost 0 bases, J lost 1 base, and 6 bases lay in between. This CDR3 contains 13 residues. CDR3 loop: CAWSVLAQETQYF. CDR3 in DNA: TGTGCCTGGAGTGTACTGGCCCAAGAGACCCAGTACTTC.

This chain uses TRBV18 with TRBJ1-2; tentatively, D is TRBD1 (5 bases). This CDR3 contains 14 residues. Trimming pared 2 bases from V and 7 bases from J, leaving 14 bases between. Germline assignment: CDR1 KGHSH and CDR2 LQKENI. The CDR3 DNA is TGTGCCAGCTCACCATTAACCGGGGCGAGTGGCTACACCTTC. Its translation: CASSPLTGASGYTF.